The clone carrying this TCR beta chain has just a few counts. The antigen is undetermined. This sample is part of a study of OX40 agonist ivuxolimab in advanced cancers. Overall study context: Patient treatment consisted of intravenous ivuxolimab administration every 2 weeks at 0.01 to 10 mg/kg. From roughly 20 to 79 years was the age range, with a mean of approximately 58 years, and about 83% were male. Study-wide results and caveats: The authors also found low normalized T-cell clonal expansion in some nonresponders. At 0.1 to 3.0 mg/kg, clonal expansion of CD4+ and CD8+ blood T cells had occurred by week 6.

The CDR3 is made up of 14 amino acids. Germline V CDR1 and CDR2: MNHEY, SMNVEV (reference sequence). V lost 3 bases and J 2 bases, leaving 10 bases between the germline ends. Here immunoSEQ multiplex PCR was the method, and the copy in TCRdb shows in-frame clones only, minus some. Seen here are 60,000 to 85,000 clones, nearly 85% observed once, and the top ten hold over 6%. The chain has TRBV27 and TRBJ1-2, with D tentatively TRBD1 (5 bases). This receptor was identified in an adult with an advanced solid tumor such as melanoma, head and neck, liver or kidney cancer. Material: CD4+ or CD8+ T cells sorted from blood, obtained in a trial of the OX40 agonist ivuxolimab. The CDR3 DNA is TGTGCCAGCAGTTTTGGGGGACGGAACTATGGCTACACCTTC. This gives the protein CASSFGGRNYGYTF.